The 25 T cell receptor beta chains listed next were all sequenced from one sample in a study of T cell responses to AZD1222 COVID-19 vaccine. Clones were sequenced by immunoSEQ multiplex PCR, and TCRdb holds only the in-frame ones, with some missing. The sample carries roughly 80,000 clones, around 87% recorded once. This specimen was peripheral blood, taken on day 0 of MenACWY control vaccination. These receptors were collected from an adult in good health.

The rearrangement uses TRBV4-3 and TRBJ2-3, with 7 nucleotides matching TRBD2. The CDR3 spans 17 residues. V trimming: 0 bases; J trimming: 0 bases; junction bases outside the gene matches: 6. Germline V gene lookup returns CDR1 LGHNA and CDR2 YSLEER. The CDR3 is CASSQDRAGGSTDTQYF. The DNA for the CDR3 is TGCGCCAGCAGCCAAGACCGGGCCGGGGGGAGCACAGATACGCAGTATTTT.

A word on this clone: One end of the junction does not line up with germline, which may come from a read error. The chain has TRBV11-2 and TRBJ2-5, with D perhaps matching TRBD1 or TRBD2 (5 bases each). Germline CDR1 reads SGHAT; CDR2 reads FQNNGV. The CDR3 runs 11 residues. The CDR3 nucleotides read TGTGCCAGCAGCCAGCCACAAGAGGGGCACTTC. The encoded protein is CASSQPQEGHF.

The V and J genes are TRBV7-9 and TRBJ1-4, with a tentative D call TRBD1 (5 bases). V gave up 1 base and J gave up 8 bases, with 8 bases separating them. There are 13 residues in the CDR3. Germline lookup yields CDR1 SEHNR and CDR2 FQNEAQ (reference sequence). In nucleotides, the CDR3 is TGTGCCAGCAGCTTAGGGTGGGGCGAAAAACTGTTTTTT. As protein: CASSLGWGEKLFF.

This clone was seen just once. This chain links TRBV11-2 with TRBJ1-5; no firm D call. CDR1 is SGHAT, CDR2 FQNNGV, per germline. Deletions cut 5 bases from V and 4 bases from J, with 6 bases between. CDR3 length equals 12 residues. This CDR3 is CASSTKNQPQHF. CDR3 in DNA: TGTGCCAGCAGCACAAAGAATCAGCCCCAGCATTTT.

A remark on this clone: At the DNA level, this CDR3 is encoded by other sequences in the same sample as well. The rearrangement joins TRBV30 to TRBJ2-7; unclear D gene. This CDR3 has 12 residues. The V gene lost 0 bases and the J gene lost 3 bases, with 6 bases spanning the gap. Germline CDR1 reads GTSNPN; CDR2 reads SVGIG (reference sequence). CDR3: CAWSVGRYEQYF. The CDR3 DNA is TGTGCCTGGAGTGTGGGCCGCTACGAGCAGTACTTC.

The CDR3 bases are TGTGCCAGCAGTTACTCGACTAGCGGGGACAATGAGCAGTTCTTC. Translating it yields CASSYSTSGDNEQFF. The chain combines TRBV6-5 with TRBJ2-1; 11 bases fit TRBD2. This CDR3 is built from 15 residues. Trimming took 0 bases from V and 5 from J; bases not matched to a gene: 0. In germline, CDR1 is MNHEY, CDR2 SVGAGI.

V is TRBV24-1 and J is TRBJ2-2; 7 bases agree with TRBD1. The CDR3 totals 16 residues. V shed 2 bases and J 5 bases; nucleotides not matched to a gene: 7. CDR1 and CDR2 from the germline V gene are KGHDR and SFDVKD. The CDR3 nucleotides read TGTGCCACCAGTGATTCCGAGACAGGGCGAACCGGGGAGCTGTTTTTT. Its translation is CATSDSETGRTGELFF.

The DNA of the CDR3 is TGTGCCAGCAGCGTAGGAGCTGCAACTAATGAAAAACTGTTTTTT. This translates into CASSVGAATNEKLFF. The V call is TRBV9, the J call TRBJ1-4; unclear D gene. Trimming pared 0 bases from V and 0 bases from J, leaving 6 bases between. The CDR3 totals 15 residues. Germline CDR1 SGDLS, CDR2 YYNGEE.

The genes are TRBV5-1 and TRBJ2-2, with unresolved D. CDR1 and CDR2 from the germline V gene are SGHRS and YFSETQ. This CDR3 region has 13 residues. The V gene lost 4 bases and the J gene lost 5 bases, with 9 bases spanning the gap. The CDR3 spells CASSADWTGELFF. As DNA, the CDR3 is TGCGCCAGCAGCGCAGATTGGACCGGGGAGCTGTTTTTT.

The rearrangement uses TRBV19 and TRBJ1-4, with TRBD1 as a possible D gene (5 bases). The CDR3 has 15 residues. Per the germline V gene, CDR1 is LNHDA and CDR2 is SQIVND (reference sequence). Trimming left V 5 bases short and J 7 bases short, with 17 bases between. The CDR3 reads CASSFGQPMGEKLFF. The CDR3 DNA reads as TGTGCCAGTAGTTTCGGACAACCAATGGGTGAAAAACTGTTTTTT. The full variable domain, in which reference TRBV19 and TRBJ1-4 provide the parts outside the CDR3, is DGGITQSPKYLFRKEGQNVTLSCEQNLNHDAMYWYRQDPGQGLRLIYYSQIVNDFQKGDIAEGYSVSREKKESFPLTVTSAQKNPTAFYLCASSFGQPMGEKLFFGSGTQLSVL.

The chain combines TRBV7-3 with TRBJ2-2; D remains unclear. CDR1 and CDR2 from the germline V gene are SGHTA and FQGTGA. V shed 5 bases and J shed 6 bases, with 13 bases lying between them. This CDR3 has 14 amino acids. The CDR3 DNA sequence: TGTGCCAGCAGCCAAGACGGGTGGTCCGGGGAGCTGTTTTTT. It codes for CASSQDGWSGELFF.

The chain combines TRBV5-4 with TRBJ2-7, with 9 bases fitting TRBD2. V trimming: 4 bases; J trimming: 2 bases; junction bases outside the gene matches: 13. CDR3 length equals 17 residues. Germline CDR1 SGHNT, CDR2 YYREEE (reference sequence). CDR3 residues: CASSPVGLAGLTYEQYF. In nucleotides, the CDR3 is TGTGCCAGCAGCCCCGTGGGGCTAGCGGGATTAACCTACGAGCAGTACTTC.

The chain uses TRBV5-1 and TRBJ1-2; 9 bases fit TRBD1. The J segment lost 3 bases and the V segment lost 3 bases, leaving 3 bases of the junction unmatched. This CDR3 comprises 14 residues. Germline CDR1 SGHRS, CDR2 YFSETQ. Here the CDR3 reads CASSYWTGDYGYTF. The CDR3 DNA reads TGCGCCAGCAGCTACTGGACAGGGGACTATGGCTACACCTTC. The full variable domain, in which reference TRBV5-1 and TRBJ1-2 provide the parts outside the CDR3, is KAGVTQTPRYLIKTRGQQVTLSCSPISGHRSVSWYQQTPGQGLQFLFEYFSETQRNKGNFPGRFSGRQFSNSRSEMNVSTLELGDSALYLCASSYWTGDYGYTFGSGTRLTVV.

The chain employs TRBV30 and TRBJ2-7, with D uncertain. CDR1 is GTSNPN, CDR2 SVGIG, per germline (reference sequence). With 5 bases removed from V and 2 bases from J, the gap between germline ends came to 10 bases. CDR3 length: 12 amino acids. This CDR3 reads CAWSVAAYEQYF. The CDR3, as DNA: TGTGCCTGGTCGGTAGCAGCCTACGAGCAGTACTTC.

V usage is TRBV13 and J usage is TRBJ2-5, with D possibly being TRBD2 (6 bases). CDR3 length: 14 residues. Germline CDR1 and CDR2: PRHDT and FYEKMQ (reference sequence). V lost 4 bases to trimming and J lost 5 bases, with 14 bases between them. CDR3: CASSSTGVWETQYF. DNA for the CDR3: TGTGCCAGCAGCTCGACGGGAGTTTGGGAGACCCAGTACTTC.

The chain employs TRBV2 and TRBJ2-7; D is unclear. From germline, CDR1 is SNHLY and CDR2 FYNNEI. CDR3 length: 12 amino acids. V lost 7 bases and J 2 bases, leaving 9 bases between the germline ends. CDR3 sequence reads: CASIAAAYEQYF. The CDR3 nucleotides are TGTGCCAGCATCGCAGCTGCCTACGAGCAGTACTTC.

The V gene is TRBV7-9, the J gene TRBJ2-7; tentative D call: TRBD2 (6 bases). This CDR3 has 13 amino acids. V dropped 3 bases and J dropped 12 bases, with 18 bases sitting between them. In germline, CDR1 is SEHNR, CDR2 FQNEAQ (reference sequence). The DNA of the CDR3 is TGTGCCAGCAGCTTGGCCGCCGGAGGGGCTGGGTACTTC. It translates to CASSLAAGGAGYF.

The chain has TRBV7-6 and TRBJ2-7; 7 positions agree with TRBD1. Germline trimming cut 6 bases from V and 4 bases from J; bases unmatched to any gene: 9. Germline V gene data show CDR1 as SGHVS and CDR2 as FNYEAQ. CDR3 size: 14 residues. CDR3 nucleotide sequence: TGTGCCAGCAGACTCAGACAGGGCAGGTACGAGCAGTACTTC. It specifies CASRLRQGRYEQYF. Variable domain in full (rest from reference TRBV7-6 and TRBJ2-7): GAGVSQSPRYKVTKRGQDVALRCDPISGHVSLYWYRQALGQGPEFLTYFNYEAQQDKSGLPNDRFSAERPEGSISTLTIQRTEQRDSAMYRCASRLRQGRYEQYFGPGTRLTVT.

The rearrangement joins TRBV10-3 to TRBJ2-7, with 11 bases lining up with TRBD2. There are 16 residues in the CDR3. CDR1 ENHRY and CDR2 SYGVKD come from the germline V gene. After removal of 10 bases from V and 4 bases from J, the junction contained 15 bases not matched to a gene. CDR3 region: CATQTAVTSGGYEQYF. CDR3 bases: TGTGCCACCCAGACAGCTGTCACTAGCGGGGGATACGAGCAGTACTTC.

The CDR3 sequence: CAWSTSVEAFF. The CDR3 bases are TGTGCCTGGAGTACGAGCGTTGAAGCTTTCTTT. The V gene is TRBV30, the J gene TRBJ1-1; D uncertain. Trimming took off 2 bases at V and 7 bases at J, with 8 bases between the two ends. This CDR3 region has 11 residues. Germline V gene data show CDR1 as GTSNPN and CDR2 as SVGIG (reference sequence).

This clone appeared once. The V gene is TRBV6-2 or TRBV6-3, the J gene TRBJ2-1; 9 nucleotides agree with TRBD1. This CDR3 has 17 amino acids. Looked up from germline, CDR1 is MNHEY and CDR2 is SVGEGT. J lost 3 bases, V lost 2 bases, and 8 bases had no gene match. CDR3 loop: CASSYKRGQGNYNEQFF. The CDR3 DNA follows: TGTGCCAGCAGTTACAAGAGGGGACAGGGTAACTACAATGAGCAGTTCTTC.

Concerning this clone itself: One end of the junction is discordant with germline, which a read error may explain. The genes are TRBV15 and TRBJ2-3; tentative D call: TRBD2 (5 bases). The germline V gene encodes CDR1 LNHNV and CDR2 YYDKDF (reference sequence). This CDR3 spans 15 amino acids. The CDR3 sequence: CATSRDGVTTDTQYF. Written as DNA, the CDR3 is TGTGCCACCAGCCGAGACGGGGTAACGACAGATACGCAGTATTTT.

The V gene is TRBV7-9, the J gene TRBJ1-2; the D is unclear. The CDR3 sequence is 12 residues long. Trimming removed 10 bases at V and 4 bases at J, with 13 bases between. CDR1 SEHNR and CDR2 FQNEAQ come from the germline V gene (reference sequence). The CDR3 bases are TGTGCCACCCCGGAATCGGGCTATGGCTACACCTTC. Encoded protein: CATPESGYGYTF.

The rearrangement links TRBV25-1 to TRBJ1-2; 7 nucleotides match TRBD1. The CDR3 contains 17 residues. Looked up from germline, CDR1 is MGHDK and CDR2 is SYGVNS. With V trimmed by 5 bases and J by 1 base, 13 bases remained unmatched. This chain's CDR3 is CASSYQIQGGINYGYTF. The DNA for the CDR3 is TGTGCCAGCAGTTACCAAATTCAGGGGGGGATTAACTATGGCTACACCTTC.

J is TRBJ1-2 and V is TRBV24-1; TRBD1 agrees at 8 bases. The J segment lost 8 bases and the V segment lost 8 bases, leaving 3 bases of the junction unmatched. Germline CDR1 reads KGHDR; CDR2 reads SFDVKD. CDR3 length: 11 amino acids. The CDR3, as DNA: TGTGCCACCACAGGGGGCAAAGGCTACACCTTC. Translated: CATTGGKGYTF.